This TCR beta chain was sequenced in a study of blood T cell repertoires in COVID-19. Study-wide background: T cells, B-cell-depleted T cells, or PBMCs supplied cDNA or gDNA.

Using immunoSEQ multiplex PCR, the repertoire was profiled, and TCRdb retains in-frame clones only, with some absent. Among roughly 60,000 clones, around 83% were seen once, and the ten largest hold around 5.9%. Trimming stripped 5 bases from V and 0 bases from J, with 11 bases between. The CDR3 totals 15 residues. Germline-derived CDR1 and CDR2 are SGHVS and FQNEAQ. Sequencing input: peripheral blood. The chain combines TRBV7-8 with TRBJ1-5; D uncertain. This receptor was taken from a woman aged 55-75 years with acute or convalescent COVID-19. The CDR3 DNA is TGTGCCAGCAGCGCAACTGGTAATAGCAATCAGCCCCAGCATTTT. Translation gives CASSATGNSNQPQHF. Filled out from reference TRBV7-8 and TRBJ1-5, the complete variable domain reads GAGVSQSPRYKVAKRGQDVALRCDPISGHVSLFWYQQALGQGPEFLTYFQNEAQLDKSGLPSDRFFAERPEGSVSTLKIQRTQQEDSAVYLCASSATGNSNQPQHFGDGTRLSIL.